This T cell receptor beta chain is drawn from a study of early T cells in non-severe SARS-CoV-2 infection. The sample holds a few counts of this clonotype. TCRdb reprocessed the 5' RACE reads with MiXCR, giving one entry per CDR3 protein. The sample carries some 96,000 distinct CDR3 sequences, about 15% recorded once. The CDR3 loop spans 16 amino acids. Deletions cut 4 bases from V and 3 bases from J, with 18 bases between. In germline, CDR1 is SQVTM, CDR2 ANQGSEA. This TCR was sampled from an adult who was a healthcare worker with PCR-confirmed SARS-CoV-2 infection or an uninfected control (not recorded which). The source material was whole blood. The chain is built from TRBV29-1 and TRBJ2-2, with D tentatively TRBD2 (5 bases). The CDR3 sequence is CSVVVVSGGDTGELFF. The DNA of the CDR3 is TGCAGCGTTGTCGTCGTCAGCGGAGGTGACACCGGGGAGCTGTTTTTT.